The sequence of this TCR beta chain was determined in a study of regulatory T cells in long-lasting Graves disease. This clonotype was counted between two and nine times. Documented time point: newly diagnosed GD, antithyroid drugs for less than 3 months. The TCR library was prepared using RNA isolated from PBMCs. Both iRepertoire HTBI primers and Arm-PCR of CDR3 regions were used to build the TCR beta libraries. TCRdb reprocessed the multiplex PCR reads with MiXCR, giving one entry per CDR3 protein. The sample has 350,000 to 400,000 distinct CDR3 sequences; about 16% are singletons. This receptor was taken from a female donor with Graves disease. The source was peripheral blood mononuclear cells (PBMCs), collected at new diagnosis, from a patient treated with antithyroid drugs.

The CDR3 DNA reads as TGTGCCACCAGTGAGCCGGGACAGGGAACAGATACGCAGTATTTT. Protein product: CATSEPGQGTDTQYF. This chain uses TRBV24-1 with TRBJ2-3; the match to TRBD1 covers 9 bases. Germline-derived CDR1 and CDR2 are KGHDR and SFDVKD. The CDR3 length is 15 residues. The ends lost 4 bases at V and 3 bases at J; junction bases unmatched: 4.